The T cell receptor beta chain described here comes from a study of blood T cell repertoires in COVID-19. Overall study context: In each case, the material was cDNA or gDNA derived from T cells, B-cell-depleted T cells, or PBMCs.

Produced via immunoSEQ multiplex PCR; TCRdb's table is partial and in-frame only. This sample has over 200,000 clones, with more than 80% found just once. Sequenced sample: peripheral blood. The sequence came from a man under 40 with COVID-19, enrolled during active disease.

Here the CDR3 DNA reads TGTGCCAGCAGCCTTGGACAGACCTCCTACAATGAGCAGTTCTTC. Translating it yields CASSLGQTSYNEQFF. The chain employs TRBV7-6 and TRBJ2-1; tentative D call: TRBD1 (6 bases). This CDR3 has 15 amino acids. V was clipped by 5 bases and J by 0 bases, with 11 bases between them. CDR1 and CDR2 (germline): SGHVS, FNYEAQ.